This paragraph covers one T cell receptor (beta chain) sequence. This entry belongs to a study of cytomegalovirus exposure and HLA in healthy donors. The PCR employed 60 Vbeta primers together with 13 Jbeta primers. Profiling relied on immunoSEQ multiplex PCR, and the TCRdb table lists in-frame clones only, not all of them. The sample consists of under 140,000 clones, less than 85% of them appearing once. Sequenced sample: PBMCs. The sequence was collected from a young man in good health and CMV-seropositive.

CDR3 in DNA: TGTGCCGCATCGCCCCGGGGGTTTAATGGAGCGAACACCGGGGAGCTGTTTTTT. As protein: CAASPRGFNGANTGELFF. V gene TRBV10-3 combines with J gene TRBJ2-2, with D tentatively TRBD2 (6 bases). V gave up 11 bases and J gave up 0 bases, with 25 bases separating them. The CDR3 consists of 18 residues. The germline V gene encodes CDR1 ENHRY and CDR2 SYGVKD.